This T cell receptor beta chain was profiled in a study of blood T cells in healthy people across ages (dated by TCRdb to between 2014 and 2017). For context, the study as a whole: In model experiments, template switching captured about one uniquely barcoded TCR beta cDNA molecule for every two T cells. To avoid experimental bias, donors of different ages were spread randomly across the sequencing lanes. The study analyzed two additional independent replicas of 1 million unique cDNA reads from the same blood draw for two donors, one aged 18 to 30 and one aged 80 or older. Four age groups were formed from the donors: young (average approximately 15 years), middle-aged (approximately 40), aged (approximately 60) and long-lived (about 75). Using deep sequencing normalized with unique cDNA molecular identifiers, the study measured how TCR beta repertoire diversity changes with age. On the study overall, not on this receptor specifically: Donor CMV infection status was unknown, potentially confounding age-related changes in expanded clonotypes. Estimates of total diversity from one million sequenced T cells were regarded as lower bounds and underestimates. The percentage of naive T cells measured by flow cytometry correlated strongly with observed TCR beta diversity. Since profiling was done on bulk unsorted PBMCs, naive and antigen-experienced compartments could not be conclusively compared. Compared with the aged group, more naive CD4+ T cells, fewer expanded clones and increased TCR diversity were shown by the long-lived group, suggesting age selection. As age increased, observed TCR beta diversity per million T cells dropped in a roughly linear way, and a significant reduction was already evident by age around 41.

Taken from cysteine to phenylalanine, the CDR3 has 19 residues. Kept here is only the CDR3 DNA, which spans 57 bases and is read in frame from base 1. Relative to germline, V is missing 5 bases and J is missing 0 bases, with 15 bases of the junction outside any gene match. Remarks on this clonotype: The antigen this receptor binds is unknown. No clone much larger than this one lies a single base away; base qualities are absent.

The approximately 39 donors, aged 6 to 90 years, were systemically healthy Caucasian individuals from Russia. Each donor gave 8 to 10 milliliters of peripheral blood, drawn into EDTA-treated Vacutainer tubes. Ficoll-Paque density-gradient centrifugation was used to isolate PBMCs, with at least 6.5 million obtained per sample. Trizol reagent was used to extract total RNA from PBMCs, with at least 6 micrograms per sample. For every donor, flow cytometry on a PBMC aliquot measured the percentage of naive CD45RAhigh/CD27high T cells. Libraries were made using 5' RACE. Data came from an Illumina HiSeq 2500. A second PCR of about 7 to 12 cycles was run with a J-beta primer mix and a sample-barcoded 5' primer. Each TCR beta cDNA molecule received a unique molecular identifier from a template-switch 5' adaptor carrying 12 random nucleotides. Each sample yielded at least 3 million CDR3-containing paired-end reads. First-strand cDNA was synthesized from all RNA with the Mint cDNA synthesis kit, primed by a TRBC-specific oligonucleotide. All cDNA was treated with uracil-DNA glycosylase and then went through a first 18-cycle PCR with the universal primers M1SS and BC2_uni_R. As for how the authors treated the data: Normalization of each sample was performed by random selection of 1 million high-quality reads, each carrying a distinct molecular identifier. Reads with shared molecular identifiers were discarded instead of being binned into consensus sequences. CDR3 identification, clonotype clustering and error correction used MiTCR with a Q25 quality threshold and the strictest error-elimination algorithm. A nonparametric unseen species model using Euler transformation provided a lower-bound estimate of total TCR beta diversity. Using fastp trimming at Q25 and MiXCR clonotype assembly, TCRdb reanalyzed the public sequencing data and kept in-frame beta chains. All rows with the same CDR3 protein become a single entry with the most common DNA and genes. TCRdb's processing, not the authors' own work, is the source of the V and J calls. Across this sample there are about 640,000 distinct CDR3 sequences, with 58% seen only once. The ten largest make up over 35% of the sample.

The chain uses TRBV12-3 or TRBV12-4 and TRBJ2-5, with TRBD1 matching 10 junction bases. The sequence came from a man aged 55 to 70 in good health. The sample taken for sequencing was blood. The nucleotides are TGTGCCAGCAGTCCCCGGGACAGGGGATTGCTTAAGTACCAAGAGACCCAGTACTTC. This is translated as CASSPRDRGLLKYQETQYF.